This is a list of T cell receptor beta chains from one sample in a study of T-cell reconstitution after alpha-beta-depleted transplantation in children. MiXCR, run by TCRdb on the PCR reads, gives a single entry per CDR3 protein. The sample lists hundreds of thousands of distinct CDR3 sequences; around 12% were seen once. Sequenced here: PBMCs, sampled before TCRalphabeta/CD19-depleted stem cell transplant. These receptors originate from a girl aged 2-15 years with congenital amegakaryocytic thrombocytopenia, due to receive a stem cell transplant. Each CDR3 is given with its conserved first and last residue. A D gene is named only where the DNA matches it firmly. Rows give clone size only sometimes, using once, few, many, or a class for an expanded clone.

abundance	j_gene	v_gene	d_gene	CDR3nt	CDR3aa
many	TRBJ2-7	TRBV20-1	.	TGTATCAGACCGGATGAGCAGTACTTC	CIRPDEQYF
.	TRBJ2-5	TRBV7-2	TRBD1	TGTGCCAGCAGCCTAGACAGGGGGCAAGGAGAGACCCAGTACTTC	CASSLDRGQGETQYF
.	TRBJ2-2	TRBV5-1	.	TGCGCCAGCAGCTTGGGAGGGCAGACGAACACCGGGGAGCTGTTTTTT	CASSLGGQTNTGELFF
many	TRBJ1-1	TRBV20-1	.	TGCAGTGCCGACCTCCCTGGAACTGAAGCTTTCTTT	CSADLPGTEAFF
.	TRBJ1-2	TRBV10-3	.	TGTGCCAACATTCCCCCCGAGCTTGTAGGTGGCTACACCTTC	CANIPPELVGGYTF
.	TRBJ2-1	TRBV7-8	TRBD2	TGTGCCATTACAAGACTAGCGGGAGTTAATGAGCAGTTCTTC	CAITRLAGVNEQFF
many	TRBJ1-1	TRBV5-1	.	TGCGCCAGCAGTCTCCGAGAGAACACTGAAGCTTTCTTT	CASSLRENTEAFF
many	TRBJ2-1	TRBV2	TRBD2	TGTGCCAGCAGCGCTAGCGGTTACTCCTACAATGAGCAGTTCTTC	CASSASGYSYNEQFF
many	TRBJ2-5	TRBV12-3/TRBV12-4	TRBD2	TGTGCCAGCAGTTCAGCGGGAGGGCCGGAGACCCAGTACTTC	CASSSAGGPETQYF
many	TRBJ1-1	TRBV27	TRBD1	TGTGCCAGCAGTACAACGAAGACAGGGATGGGGACTGAAGCTTTCTTT	CASSTTKTGMGTEAFF
many	TRBJ1-5	TRBV11-2	.	TGTGCCAGCAGCTTACATATGGGGGTGGGGCAGCCCCAGCATTTT	CASSLHMGVGQPQHF
many	TRBJ2-2	TRBV9	.	TGTGCCAGCAGCTCCCGGGACGCGACGAACACCGGGGAGCTGTTTTTT	CASSSRDATNTGELFF
.	TRBJ1-2	TRBV20-1	.	TGCAGTGCTATACGGAACTCTTATGGCTACACCTTC	CSAIRNSYGYTF
few	TRBJ1-6	TRBV7-9	.	TGTGCCAGCAGCTTCACCCAGTCGGGTAATAATTCACCCCTCCACTTT	CASSFTQSGNNSPLHF
few	TRBJ2-2	TRBV9	TRBD2	TGTGCCAGCAGCGGCAGCGGGAGCTCGAACACCGGGGAGCTGTTTTTT	CASSGSGSSNTGELFF
many	TRBJ2-3	TRBV20-1	TRBD2	TGCAGTGCTAGGATAGCGGGAGGAGCAGATACGCAGTATTTT	CSARIAGGADTQYF
few	TRBJ1-4	TRBV6-1	.	TGTGCCAGCAGCGGGACGCCTGATGAAAAACTGTTTTTT	CASSGTPDEKLFF
many	TRBJ1-2	TRBV29-1	TRBD1	TGCAGCGTTGAACCGGGACAGGGGCACTATGGCTACACCTTC	CSVEPGQGHYGYTF
few	TRBJ2-4	TRBV2	.	TGTGCCAGCAGTGAAGGGGACATTCAGTACTTC	CASSEGDIQYF
.	TRBJ1-2	TRBV20-1	TRBD1	TGCAGTGCCCGAGGGGGCCTCGCGGGGGGCTACACCTTC	CSARGGLAGGYTF
many	TRBJ2-7	TRBV29-1	.	TGCAGCGACCGACCGCAGCCTTACTACGAGCAGTACTTC	CSDRPQPYYEQYF
many	TRBJ1-2	TRBV20-1	TRBD1	TGCAGTGCTAGAGGCGGACAGGGTTGGAGTGGCTACACCTTC	CSARGGQGWSGYTF
few	TRBJ2-1	TRBV5-1	.	TGCGCCAGCAGCCTTCTACAGGGAAGTGAGCAGTTCTTC	CASSLLQGSEQFF
.	TRBJ2-5	TRBV3-1	TRBD2	TGTGCCAGCAGCCATGGACTAGCGGGTGGGCAAGAGACCCAGTACTTC	CASSHGLAGGQETQYF
many	TRBJ2-3	TRBV6-4	TRBD2	TGTGCCAGCAGTGAGGGGACTAGCGGGGCAGATACGCAGTATTTT	CASSEGTSGADTQYF
many	TRBJ1-2	TRBV29-1	.	TGCAGCGCGCTCGGGCCGGGGAACTATGGCTACACCTTC	CSALGPGNYGYTF
many	TRBJ1-1	TRBV5-1	.	TGCGCCAGCAGCCACTTTGGTGAACAGATGAACACTGAAGCTTTCTTT	CASSHFGEQMNTEAFF
many	TRBJ2-5	TRBV12-3/TRBV12-4	.	TGTGCCAGCAGTGGCGGGGAGACCCAGTACTTC	CASSGGETQYF
few	TRBJ1-5	TRBV20-1	TRBD1	TGCAGTGCAGAGACAGGGGGGGAACAGCCCCAGCATTTT	CSAETGGEQPQHF
few	TRBJ2-5	TRBV3-1	.	TGTGCCAGCAGCCTAGACTCCATTCCGTACTTC	CASSLDSIPYF
many	TRBJ2-3	TRBV20-1	.	TGCAGTGCTGGATCGACAGGGAGGGTACTGACAGATACGCAGTATTTT	CSAGSTGRVLTDTQYF
many	TRBJ2-3	TRBV20-1	TRBD2	TGCAGTGCACCCAGCGGGCTAGCGGGTTCGGATACGCAGTATTTT	CSAPSGLAGSDTQYF
few	TRBJ2-3	TRBV12-3/TRBV12-4	TRBD2	TGTGCCAGCAGTGGTGGATGGAGCGGGAGGGATACGCAGTATTTT	CASSGGWSGRDTQYF
few	TRBJ2-1	TRBV5-4	TRBD2	TGTGCCAGCACCCCTAGCGGGACCCGCTACAATGAGCAGTTCTTC	CASTPSGTRYNEQFF
few	TRBJ2-5	TRBV25-1	.	TGTGCCAGCAGTGAATACGGGGTCCAAGAGACCCAGTACTTC	CASSEYGVQETQYF
few	TRBJ2-6	TRBV7-6	.	TGTGCCAGCGTTCCCTCCGGGACCCCCTTTTCTGGGGCCAACGTCCTGACTTTC	CASVPSGTPFSGANVLTF
.	TRBJ2-1	TRBV28	.	TGTGCCAGCAGTTTTTGGGGGGCGAGAATGAATGAGCAGTTCTTC	CASSFWGARMNEQFF
few	TRBJ2-7	TRBV24-1	.	TGTGCCACCAGTGAAACCCAGGGATACGAGCAGTACTTC	CATSETQGYEQYF
many	TRBJ2-7	TRBV5-1	.	TGCGCCAGCATGAAACTCCCCGACGGGAACTACGAGCAGTACTTC	CASMKLPDGNYEQYF
.	TRBJ2-5	TRBV27	.	TGTGCCAGCAGGACATACGGGGAGACCCAGTACTTC	CASRTYGETQYF
many	TRBJ1-3	TRBV12-3/TRBV12-4	.	TGTGCCAGCAGTCCGGACAGAATGAGCTCTGGAAACACCATATATTTT	CASSPDRMSSGNTIYF
.	TRBJ2-5	TRBV5-1	TRBD2	TGCGCCAGCAGCCTGTCACTCTATGGACTAGATGGAGAGACCCAGTACTTC	CASSLSLYGLDGETQYF
many	TRBJ2-1	TRBV5-1	.	TGCGCCAGCAGCCCGACTAGTTTTTACAATGAGCAGTTCTTC	CASSPTSFYNEQFF
many	TRBJ1-2	TRBV27	.	TGTGCCAGCAGTTTTTGGCAGGGCGACGGCTACACCTTC	CASSFWQGDGYTF
many	TRBJ1-5	TRBV7-2	.	TGTGCCAGCAGCTCCGAGGGTGGACTCCAGCATTTT	CASSSEGGLQHF
few	TRBJ2-1	TRBV15	TRBD1	TGTGCCACCGACCGGTCAGGACAGGTATACAATGAGCAGTTCTTC	CATDRSGQVYNEQFF
many	TRBJ2-1	TRBV10-3	.	TGTGCCGTGTGGGGCGGCAATGAGCAGTTCTTC	CAVWGGNEQFF
.	TRBJ2-2	TRBV7-6	.	TGTGCCAGCAGCCCCGGACCCAACGTAAACACCGGGGAGCTGTTTTTT	CASSPGPNVNTGELFF